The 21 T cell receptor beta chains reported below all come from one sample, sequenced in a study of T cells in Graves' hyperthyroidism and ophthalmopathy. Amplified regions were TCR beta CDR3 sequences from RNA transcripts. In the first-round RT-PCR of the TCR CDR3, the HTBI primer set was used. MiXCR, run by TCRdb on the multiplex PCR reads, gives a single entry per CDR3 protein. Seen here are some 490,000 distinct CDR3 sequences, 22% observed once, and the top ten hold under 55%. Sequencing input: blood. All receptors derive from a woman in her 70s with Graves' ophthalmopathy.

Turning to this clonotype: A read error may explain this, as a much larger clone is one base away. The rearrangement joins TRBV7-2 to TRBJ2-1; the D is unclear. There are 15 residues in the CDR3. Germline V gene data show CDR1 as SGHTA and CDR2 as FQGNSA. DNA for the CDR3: TGTGCCAGCAGCTTACCTACCGTGCTTAGCAATGAGCAGTCCTTC. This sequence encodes CASSLPTVLSNEQSF.

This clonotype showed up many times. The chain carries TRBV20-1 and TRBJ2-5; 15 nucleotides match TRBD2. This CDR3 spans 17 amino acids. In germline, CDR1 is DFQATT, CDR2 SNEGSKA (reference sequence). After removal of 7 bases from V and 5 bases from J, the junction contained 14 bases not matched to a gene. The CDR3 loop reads CSVPRRTSGRAWETQYF. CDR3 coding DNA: TGCAGTGTTCCACGCCGGACTAGCGGGAGGGCCTGGGAGACCCAGTACTTC.

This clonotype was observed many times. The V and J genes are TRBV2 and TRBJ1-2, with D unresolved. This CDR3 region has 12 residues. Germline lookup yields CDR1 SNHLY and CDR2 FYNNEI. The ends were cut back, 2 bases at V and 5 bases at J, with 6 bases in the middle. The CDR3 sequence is CASSEQAYGYTF. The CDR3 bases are TGTGCCAGCAGTGAACAGGCGTATGGCTACACCTTC.

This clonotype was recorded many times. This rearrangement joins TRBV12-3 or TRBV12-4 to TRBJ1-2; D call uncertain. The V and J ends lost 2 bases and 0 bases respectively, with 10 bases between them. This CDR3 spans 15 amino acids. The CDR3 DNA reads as TGTGCCAGCAGTTTATGGACGGAGGCTAACTATGGCTACACCTTC. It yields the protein CASSLWTEANYGYTF.

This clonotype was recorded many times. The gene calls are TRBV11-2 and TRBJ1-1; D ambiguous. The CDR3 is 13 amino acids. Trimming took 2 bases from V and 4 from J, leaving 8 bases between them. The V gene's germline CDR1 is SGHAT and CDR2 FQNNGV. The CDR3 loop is CASSLSRFTEAFF. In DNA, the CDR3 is TGTGCCAGCAGCTTATCGAGGTTCACTGAAGCTTTCTTT.

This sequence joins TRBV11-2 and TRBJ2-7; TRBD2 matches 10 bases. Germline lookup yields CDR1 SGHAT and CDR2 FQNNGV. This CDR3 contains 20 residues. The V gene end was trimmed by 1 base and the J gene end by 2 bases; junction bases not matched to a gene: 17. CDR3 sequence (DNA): TGTGCCAGCAGCTTAGGGCGTTGGGGCAGGGGACTAGCGTTACCCTACGAGCAGTACTTC. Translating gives CASSLGRWGRGLALPYEQYF.

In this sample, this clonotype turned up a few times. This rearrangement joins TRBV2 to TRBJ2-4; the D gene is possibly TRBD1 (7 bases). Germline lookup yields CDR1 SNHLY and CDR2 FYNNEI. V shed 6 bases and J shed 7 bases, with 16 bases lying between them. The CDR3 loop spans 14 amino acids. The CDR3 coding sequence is TGTGCCAGCAGCGCCCCAGGGGGGCCGAACATTCAGTACTTC. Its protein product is CASSAPGGPNIQYF.

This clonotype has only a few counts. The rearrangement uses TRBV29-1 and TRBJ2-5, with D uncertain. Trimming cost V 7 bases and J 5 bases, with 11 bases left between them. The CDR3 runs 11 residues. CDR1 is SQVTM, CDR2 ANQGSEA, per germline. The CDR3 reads CSGGPGETQYF. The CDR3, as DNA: TGCAGCGGCGGACCCGGGGAGACCCAGTACTTC.

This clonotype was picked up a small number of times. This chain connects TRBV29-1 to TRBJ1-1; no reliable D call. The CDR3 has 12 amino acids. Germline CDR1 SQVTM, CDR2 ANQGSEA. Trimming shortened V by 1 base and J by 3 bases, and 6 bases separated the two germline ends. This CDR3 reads CSVEGTYTEAFF. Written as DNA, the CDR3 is TGCAGCGTTGAAGGGACTTACACTGAAGCTTTCTTT.

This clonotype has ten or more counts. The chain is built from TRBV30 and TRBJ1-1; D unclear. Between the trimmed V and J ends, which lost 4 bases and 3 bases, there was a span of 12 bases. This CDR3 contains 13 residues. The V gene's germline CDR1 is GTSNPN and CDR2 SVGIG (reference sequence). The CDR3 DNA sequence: TGTGCCTGGATTCTCCTAAAGTACACTGAAGCTTTCTTT. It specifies CAWILLKYTEAFF.

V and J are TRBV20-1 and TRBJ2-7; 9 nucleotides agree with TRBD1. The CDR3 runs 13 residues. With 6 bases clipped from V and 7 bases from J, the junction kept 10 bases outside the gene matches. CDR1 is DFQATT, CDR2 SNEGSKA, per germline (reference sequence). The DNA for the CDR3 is TGCAGTGCGGAAAGGACAGGGGCGGGTGAGCAGTACTTC. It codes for CSAERTGAGEQYF.

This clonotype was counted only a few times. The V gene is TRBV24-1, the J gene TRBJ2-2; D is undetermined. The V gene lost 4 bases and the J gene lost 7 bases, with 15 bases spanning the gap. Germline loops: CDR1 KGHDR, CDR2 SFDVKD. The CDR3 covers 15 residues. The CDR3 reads CATSDLPFPSGELFF. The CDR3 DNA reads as TGTGCCACCAGTGACCTCCCCTTCCCGAGCGGGGAGCTGTTTTTT.

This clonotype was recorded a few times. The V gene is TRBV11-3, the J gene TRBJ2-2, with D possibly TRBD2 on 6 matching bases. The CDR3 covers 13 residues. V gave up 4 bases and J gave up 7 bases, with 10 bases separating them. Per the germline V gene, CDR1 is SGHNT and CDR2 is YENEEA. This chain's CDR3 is CASSSRRDGELFF. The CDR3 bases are TGTGCCAGCAGCTCCCGGAGGGACGGGGAGCTGTTTTTT.

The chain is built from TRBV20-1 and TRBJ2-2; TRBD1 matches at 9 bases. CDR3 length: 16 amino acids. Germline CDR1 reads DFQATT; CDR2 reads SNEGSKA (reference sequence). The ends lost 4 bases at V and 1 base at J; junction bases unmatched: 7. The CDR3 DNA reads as TGCAGTGCTATGGGGGGGGGACAGGGGAACACCGGGGAGCTGTTTTTT. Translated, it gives CSAMGGGQGNTGELFF.

The CDR3 region has the DNA TGTGCCAGCAGCTCCCCTCGGCGGGCGGGAGATCCAGATACGCAGTATTTT. Encoded protein: CASSSPRRAGDPDTQYF. The J gene is TRBJ2-3, the V gene TRBV7-3; 7 bases are shared with TRBD2. Germline V gene lookup returns CDR1 SGHTA and CDR2 FQGTGA. The CDR3 sequence is 17 residues long. Trimming removed 4 bases from V and 4 bases from J; junction bases left unmatched: 14.

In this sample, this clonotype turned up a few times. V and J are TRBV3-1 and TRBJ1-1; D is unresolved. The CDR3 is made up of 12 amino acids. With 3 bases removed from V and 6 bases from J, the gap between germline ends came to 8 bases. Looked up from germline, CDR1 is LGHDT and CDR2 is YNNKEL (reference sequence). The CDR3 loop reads CASSHGPAEAFF. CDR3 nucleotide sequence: TGTGCCAGCAGCCATGGTCCCGCTGAAGCTTTCTTT.

The CDR3 DNA is TGTGCCAGCAGGGAAAACAACAGGGCTGGGGCCAACGTCCTGACTTTC. Translation: CASRENNRAGANVLTF. This chain links TRBV28 with TRBJ2-6; possible D gene TRBD1, 6 bases. The V gene lost 6 bases and the J gene lost 2 bases, with 14 bases spanning the gap. CDR1 and CDR2 (germline): MDHEN, SYDVKM. The CDR3 has 16 residues.

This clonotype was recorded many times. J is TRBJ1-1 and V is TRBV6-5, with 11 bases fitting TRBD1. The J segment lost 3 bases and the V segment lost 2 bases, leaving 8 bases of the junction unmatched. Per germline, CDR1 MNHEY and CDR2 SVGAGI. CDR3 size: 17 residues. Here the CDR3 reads CASSYLHGQGAYTEAFF. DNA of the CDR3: TGTGCCAGCAGTTACCTCCATGGACAGGGGGCGTACACTGAAGCTTTCTTT.

The DNA for the CDR3 is TGCAGTGCTAGACCCATACCTAAACCGGGACTGGGGACATACGAGCAGTACTTC. This codes for CSARPIPKPGLGTYEQYF. The rearrangement joins TRBV20-1 to TRBJ2-7; D tentatively reads TRBD1 or TRBD2 (6 bases each). Germline-derived CDR1 and CDR2 are DFQATT and SNEGSKA (reference sequence). The CDR3 consists of 18 residues. V was shortened by 2 bases and J by 4 bases, with 27 bases between the two germline ends.

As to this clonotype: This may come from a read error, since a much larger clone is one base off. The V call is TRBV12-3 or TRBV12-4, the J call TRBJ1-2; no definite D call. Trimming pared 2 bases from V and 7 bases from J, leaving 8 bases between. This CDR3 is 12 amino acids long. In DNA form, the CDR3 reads TGTGCCAGCAGTTTAAGTGTCTGTGGCTACACCTTC. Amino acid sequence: CASSLSVCGYTF.

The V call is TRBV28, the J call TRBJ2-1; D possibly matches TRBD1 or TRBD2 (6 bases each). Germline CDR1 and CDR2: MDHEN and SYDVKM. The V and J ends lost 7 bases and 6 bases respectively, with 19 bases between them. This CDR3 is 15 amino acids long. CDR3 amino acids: CASKGGSLIRNEQFF. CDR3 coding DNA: TGTGCCAGCAAGGGGGGATCGCTAATCCGCAATGAGCAGTTCTTC. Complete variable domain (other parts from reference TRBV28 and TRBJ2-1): DVKVTQSSRYLVKRTGEKVFLECVQDMDHENMFWYRQDPGLGLRLIYFSYDVKMKEKGDIPEGYSVSREKKERFSLILESASTNQTSMYLCASKGGSLIRNEQFFGPGTRLTVL.